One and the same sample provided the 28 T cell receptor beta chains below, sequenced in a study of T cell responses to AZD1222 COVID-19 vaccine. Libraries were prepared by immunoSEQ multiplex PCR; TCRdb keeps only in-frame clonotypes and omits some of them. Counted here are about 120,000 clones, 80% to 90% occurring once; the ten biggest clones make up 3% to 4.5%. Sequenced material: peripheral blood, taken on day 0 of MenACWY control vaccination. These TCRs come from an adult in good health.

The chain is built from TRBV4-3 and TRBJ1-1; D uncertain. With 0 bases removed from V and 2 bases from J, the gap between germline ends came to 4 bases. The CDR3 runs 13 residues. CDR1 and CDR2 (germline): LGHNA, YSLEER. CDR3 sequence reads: CASSQDVNTEAFF. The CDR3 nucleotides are TGCGCCAGCAGCCAAGATGTAAACACTGAAGCTTTCTTT.

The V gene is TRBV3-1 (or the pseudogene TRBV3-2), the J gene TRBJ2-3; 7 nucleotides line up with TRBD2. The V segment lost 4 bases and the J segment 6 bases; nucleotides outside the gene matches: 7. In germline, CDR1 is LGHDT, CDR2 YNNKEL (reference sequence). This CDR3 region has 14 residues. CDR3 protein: CASSPGLDGDTQYF. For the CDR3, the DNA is TGTGCCAGCAGCCCCGGACTAGACGGTGATACGCAGTATTTT.

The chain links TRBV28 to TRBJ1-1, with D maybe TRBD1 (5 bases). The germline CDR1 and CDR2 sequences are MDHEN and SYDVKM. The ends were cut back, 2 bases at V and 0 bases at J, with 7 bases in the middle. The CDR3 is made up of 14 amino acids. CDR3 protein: CASSLGALNTEAFF. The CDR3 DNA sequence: TGTGCCAGCAGTTTAGGGGCCTTGAACACTGAAGCTTTCTTT.

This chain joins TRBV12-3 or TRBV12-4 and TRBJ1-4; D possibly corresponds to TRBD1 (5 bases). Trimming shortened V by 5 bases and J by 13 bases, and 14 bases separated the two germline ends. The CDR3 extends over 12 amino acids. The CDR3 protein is CASSPPGGGLFF. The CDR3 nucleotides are TGTGCCAGCAGTCCTCCGGGGGGAGGACTGTTTTTT.

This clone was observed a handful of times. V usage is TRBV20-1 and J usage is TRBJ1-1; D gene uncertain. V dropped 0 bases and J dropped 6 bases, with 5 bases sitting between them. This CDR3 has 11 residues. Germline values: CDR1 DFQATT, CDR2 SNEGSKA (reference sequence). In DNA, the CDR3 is TGCAGTGCTAGAGACGGAGCTGAAGCTTTCTTT. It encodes CSARDGAEAFF.

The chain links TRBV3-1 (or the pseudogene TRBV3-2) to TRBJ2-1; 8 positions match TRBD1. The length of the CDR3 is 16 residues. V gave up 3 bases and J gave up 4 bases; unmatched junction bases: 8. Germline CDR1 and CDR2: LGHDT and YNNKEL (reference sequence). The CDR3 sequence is CASSQGPGQVYNEQFF. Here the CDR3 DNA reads TGTGCCAGCAGCCAGGGGCCGGGACAGGTGTACAATGAGCAGTTCTTC.

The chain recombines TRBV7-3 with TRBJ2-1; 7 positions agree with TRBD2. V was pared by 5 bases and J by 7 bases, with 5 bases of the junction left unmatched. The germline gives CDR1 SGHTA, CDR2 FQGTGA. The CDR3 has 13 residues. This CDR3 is CASSTGTNNEQFF. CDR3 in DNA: TGTGCCAGCAGCACCGGGACTAATAATGAGCAGTTCTTC.

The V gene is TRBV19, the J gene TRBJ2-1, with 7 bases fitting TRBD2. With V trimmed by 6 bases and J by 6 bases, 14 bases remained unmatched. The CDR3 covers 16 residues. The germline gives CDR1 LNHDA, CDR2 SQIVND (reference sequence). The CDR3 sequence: CASSLGSASGTNEQFF. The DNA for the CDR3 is TGTGCCAGTAGCCTTGGTTCGGCTAGCGGTACCAATGAGCAGTTCTTC. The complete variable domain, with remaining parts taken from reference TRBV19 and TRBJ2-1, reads DGGITQSPKYLFRKEGQNVTLSCEQNLNHDAMYWYRQDPGQGLRLIYYSQIVNDFQKGDIAEGYSVSREKKESFPLTVTSAQKNPTAFYLCASSLGSASGTNEQFFGPGTRLTVL.

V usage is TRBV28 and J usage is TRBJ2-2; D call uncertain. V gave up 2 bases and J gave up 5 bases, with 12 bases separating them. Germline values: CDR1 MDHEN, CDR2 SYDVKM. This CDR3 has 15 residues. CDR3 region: CASSLDQRGTGELFF. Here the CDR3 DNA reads TGTGCCAGCAGTTTAGACCAGCGTGGGACCGGGGAGCTGTTTTTT.

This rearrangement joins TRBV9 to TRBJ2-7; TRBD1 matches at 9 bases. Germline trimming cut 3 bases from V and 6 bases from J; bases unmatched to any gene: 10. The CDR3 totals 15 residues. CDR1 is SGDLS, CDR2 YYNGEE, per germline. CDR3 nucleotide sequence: TGTGCCAGCAGCGCATCCCCGGGACAGGGTTTCGAGCAGTACTTC. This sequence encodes CASSASPGQGFEQYF.

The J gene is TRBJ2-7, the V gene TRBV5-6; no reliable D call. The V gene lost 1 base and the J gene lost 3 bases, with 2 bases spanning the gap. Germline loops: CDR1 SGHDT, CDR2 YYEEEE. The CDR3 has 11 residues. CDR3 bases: TGTGCCAGCAGCTTGAACTACGAGCAGTACTTC. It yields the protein CASSLNYEQYF.

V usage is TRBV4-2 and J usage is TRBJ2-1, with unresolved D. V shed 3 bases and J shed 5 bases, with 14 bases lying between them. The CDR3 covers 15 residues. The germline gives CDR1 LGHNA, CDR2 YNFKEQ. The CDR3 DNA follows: TGTGCCAGCAGCCATAACTTGGTCACTCACAATGAGCAGTTCTTC. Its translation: CASSHNLVTHNEQFF.

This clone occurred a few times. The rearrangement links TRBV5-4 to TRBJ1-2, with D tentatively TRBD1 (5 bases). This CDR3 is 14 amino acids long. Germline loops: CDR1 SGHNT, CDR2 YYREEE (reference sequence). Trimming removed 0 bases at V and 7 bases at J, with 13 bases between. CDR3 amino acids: CASSLAFGQGGYTF. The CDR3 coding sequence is TGTGCCAGCAGCTTGGCCTTCGGGCAGGGTGGCTACACCTTC.

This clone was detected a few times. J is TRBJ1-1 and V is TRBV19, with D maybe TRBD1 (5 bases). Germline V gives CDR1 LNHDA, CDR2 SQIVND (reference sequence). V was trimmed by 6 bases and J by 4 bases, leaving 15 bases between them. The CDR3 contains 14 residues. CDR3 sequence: CASRRKGMGTEAFF. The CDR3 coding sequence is TGTGCCAGTAGAAGAAAGGGGATGGGCACTGAAGCTTTCTTT.

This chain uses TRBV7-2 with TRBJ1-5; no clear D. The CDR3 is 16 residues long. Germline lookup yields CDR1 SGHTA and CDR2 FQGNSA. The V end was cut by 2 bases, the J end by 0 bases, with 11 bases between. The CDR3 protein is CASSLSDSYSNQPQHF. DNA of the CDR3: TGTGCCAGCAGCTTATCCGACTCGTATAGCAATCAGCCCCAGCATTTT.

In nucleotides, the CDR3 is TGCGCCAGCAGCCCCTGGGAGGAGGAAGGCGAGCAGTACTTC. It encodes CASSPWEEEGEQYF. The J gene is TRBJ2-7, the V gene TRBV5-1, with a weak D call TRBD2 (6 bases). The germline CDR1 and CDR2 sequences are SGHRS and YFSETQ. Trimming stripped 4 bases from V and 6 bases from J, with 17 bases between. This CDR3 contains 14 residues. The entire variable domain, with the rest obtained from reference TRBV5-1 and TRBJ2-7, is as follows: KAGVTQTPRYLIKTRGQQVTLSCSPISGHRSVSWYQQTPGQGLQFLFEYFSETQRNKGNFPGRFSGRQFSNSRSEMNVSTLELGDSALYLCASSPWEEEGEQYFGPGTRLTVT.

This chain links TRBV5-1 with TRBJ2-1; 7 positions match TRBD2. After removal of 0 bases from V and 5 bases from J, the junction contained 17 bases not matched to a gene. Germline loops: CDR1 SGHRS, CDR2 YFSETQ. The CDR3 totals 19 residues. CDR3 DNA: TGCGCCAGCAGCTTGGCTACCGCCGGAACTGGGGGGGTGAACAATGAGCAGTTCTTC. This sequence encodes CASSLATAGTGGVNNEQFF. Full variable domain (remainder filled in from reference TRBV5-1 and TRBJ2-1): KAGVTQTPRYLIKTRGQQVTLSCSPISGHRSVSWYQQTPGQGLQFLFEYFSETQRNKGNFPGRFSGRQFSNSRSEMNVSTLELGDSALYLCASSLATAGTGGVNNEQFFGPGTRLTVL.

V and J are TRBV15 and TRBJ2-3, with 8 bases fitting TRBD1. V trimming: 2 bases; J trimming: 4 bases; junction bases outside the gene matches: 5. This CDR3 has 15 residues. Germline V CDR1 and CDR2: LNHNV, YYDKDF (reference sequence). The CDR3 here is CATSRTGGNADTQYF. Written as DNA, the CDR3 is TGTGCCACCAGCAGAACAGGGGGAAACGCAGATACGCAGTATTTT.

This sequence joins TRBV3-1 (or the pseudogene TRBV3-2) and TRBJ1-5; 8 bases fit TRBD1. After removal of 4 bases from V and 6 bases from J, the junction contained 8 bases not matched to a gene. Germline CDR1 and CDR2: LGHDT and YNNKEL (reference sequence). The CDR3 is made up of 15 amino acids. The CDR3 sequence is CASSLGSGQAQPQHF. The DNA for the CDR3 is TGTGCCAGCAGCCTCGGATCGGGACAGGCTCAGCCCCAGCATTTT.

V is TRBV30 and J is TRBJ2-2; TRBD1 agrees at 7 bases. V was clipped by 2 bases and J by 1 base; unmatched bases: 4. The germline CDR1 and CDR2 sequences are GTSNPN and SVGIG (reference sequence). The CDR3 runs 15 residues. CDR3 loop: CAWSTWTGNTGELFF. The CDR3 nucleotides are TGTGCCTGGAGTACTTGGACAGGGAACACCGGGGAGCTGTTTTTT.

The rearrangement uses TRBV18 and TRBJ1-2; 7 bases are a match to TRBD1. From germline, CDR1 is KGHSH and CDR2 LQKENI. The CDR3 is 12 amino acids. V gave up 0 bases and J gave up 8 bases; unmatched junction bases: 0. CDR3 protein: CASSPPGGGYTF. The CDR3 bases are TGTGCCAGCTCACCACCAGGGGGCGGCTACACCTTC. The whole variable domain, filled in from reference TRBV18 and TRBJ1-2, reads NAGVMQNPRHLVRRRGQEARLRCSPMKGHSHVYWYRQLPEEGLKFMVYLQKENIIDESGMPKERFSAEFPKEGPSILRIQQVVRGDSAAYFCASSPPGGGYTFGSGTRLTVV.

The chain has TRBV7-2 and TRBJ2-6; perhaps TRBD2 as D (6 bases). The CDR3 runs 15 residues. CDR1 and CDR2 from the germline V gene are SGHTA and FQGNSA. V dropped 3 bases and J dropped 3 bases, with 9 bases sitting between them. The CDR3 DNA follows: TGTGCCAGCAGCTTTGGAGGGGTTGGGGCCAACGTCCTGACTTTC. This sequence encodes CASSFGGVGANVLTF.

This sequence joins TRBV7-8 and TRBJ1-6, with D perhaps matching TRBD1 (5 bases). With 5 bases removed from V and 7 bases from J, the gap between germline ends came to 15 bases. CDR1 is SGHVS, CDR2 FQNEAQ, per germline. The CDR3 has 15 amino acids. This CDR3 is CASSQSQGSNSPLHF. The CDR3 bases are TGTGCCAGCAGCCAGAGTCAGGGATCCAATTCACCCCTCCACTTT.

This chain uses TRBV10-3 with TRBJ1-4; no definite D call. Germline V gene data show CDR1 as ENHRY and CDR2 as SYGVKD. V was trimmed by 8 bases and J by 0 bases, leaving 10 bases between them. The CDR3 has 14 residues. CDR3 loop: CAIPKNPTNEKLFF. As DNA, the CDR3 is TGTGCCATCCCAAAGAACCCAACTAATGAAAAACTGTTTTTT.

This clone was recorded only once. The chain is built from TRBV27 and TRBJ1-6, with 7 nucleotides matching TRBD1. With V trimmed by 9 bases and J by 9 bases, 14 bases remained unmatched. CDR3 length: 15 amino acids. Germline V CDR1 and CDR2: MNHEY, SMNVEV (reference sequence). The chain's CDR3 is CASKRATGTASPLHF. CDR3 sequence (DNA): TGTGCCAGTAAACGAGCGACAGGGACGGCTTCACCCCTCCACTTT.

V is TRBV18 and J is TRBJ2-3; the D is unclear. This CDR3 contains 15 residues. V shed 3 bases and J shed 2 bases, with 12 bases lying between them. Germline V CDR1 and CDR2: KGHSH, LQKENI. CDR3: CASSPQTSPTDTQYF. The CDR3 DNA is TGTGCCAGCTCACCCCAGACTTCCCCCACAGATACGCAGTATTTT.

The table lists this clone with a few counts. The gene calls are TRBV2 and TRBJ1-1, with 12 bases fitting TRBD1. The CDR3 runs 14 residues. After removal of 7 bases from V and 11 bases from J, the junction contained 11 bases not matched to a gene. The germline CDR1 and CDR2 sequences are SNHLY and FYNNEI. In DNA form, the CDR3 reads TGTGCCAGCATGGGGACAGGGGGCACCCTGATGGCTTTCTTT. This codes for CASMGTGGTLMAFF.

Here the CDR3 reads CASSQEGPYGYTF. As DNA, the CDR3 is TGCGCCAGCAGCCAAGAAGGGCCCTATGGCTACACCTTC. This chain uses TRBV4-3 with TRBJ1-2; D not resolved. Looked up from germline, CDR1 is LGHNA and CDR2 is YSLEER. Deletions cut 0 bases from V and 4 bases from J, with 6 bases between. The CDR3 is 13 residues long.